A selection of T cell receptor beta chains follows, all from one sample in a study of PD-L1 blockade in urothelial cancer. Produced via immunoSEQ multiplex PCR; TCRdb's table is partial and in-frame only. The repertoire consists of about 38,000 clones, with 70% to 85% occurring once and the leading ten covering more than 15%. This material consisted of PBMCs, taken around atezolizumab (anti-PD-L1) treatment. Receptors originate from a man aged 60-69 years with urothelial cancer. The CDR3 runs from the conserved cysteine through the conserved F or W. A D gene is named only where the DNA matches it firmly. Where a row states a size, it is once, few, many or the class of an expanded clone; other rows omit it.

CDR3aa | CDR3nt | d_gene | v_gene | abundance | j_gene
CASSPPGGGPGNEQFF | TGTGCCAGCTCACCACCGGGCGGGGGGCCGGGCAATGAGCAGTTCTTC | TRBD2 | TRBV18 | NA | TRBJ2-1
CASAGTGGRYEQYF | TGTGCCAGCGCGGGGACAGGAGGGAGGTACGAGCAGTACTTC | TRBD1 | TRBV28 | medium-sized | TRBJ2-7
CASSRGGTGVEKLFF | TGTGCCAGCAGCCGGGGGGGGACAGGGGTTGAAAAACTGTTTTTT | TRBD1 | TRBV7-2 | NA | TRBJ1-4
CASSPSGETQYF | TGTGCCAGCAGCCCGTCGGGGGAGACCCAGTACTTC | NA | TRBV7-9 | NA | TRBJ2-5
CASSRTSGGGTDTQYF | TGTGCCAGCTCCCGGACTAGCGGAGGGGGCACAGATACGCAGTATTTT | TRBD2 | TRBV18 | NA | TRBJ2-3
CASGLWEGRTGNTIYF | TGTGCCAGCGGGTTGTGGGAGGGAAGAACTGGAAACACCATATATTTT | NA | TRBV28 | NA | TRBJ1-3
CASSLPGGLIFW | TGTGCCAGCAGTTTACCAGGGGGCTTAATCTTTTGG | TRBD1 | TRBV28 | once | TRBJ2-7
CATHRGSNTEAFF | TGTGCCACACACAGGGGGTCGAACACTGAAGCTTTCTTT | TRBD1 | TRBV6-6 | few | TRBJ1-1
CASSPAASSGANVLTF | TGTGCCAGCAGTCCGGCAGCGAGCTCTGGGGCCAACGTCCTGACTTTC | NA | TRBV28 | NA | TRBJ2-6
CASSLGTGSEAFF | TGTGCCAGCAGCTTAGGGACAGGGTCTGAAGCTTTCTTT | TRBD1 | TRBV11-3 | NA | TRBJ1-1
CASSLSLGTTGAEAFF | TGCGCCAGCAGCTTGTCGCTTGGGACCACGGGAGCTGAAGCTTTCTTT | NA | TRBV5-1 | once | TRBJ1-1
CASSPGRLAGGDNEQFF | TGTGCCAGCAGCCCCGGCCGTTTAGCGGGGGGGGACAATGAGCAGTTCTTC | TRBD2 | TRBV7-2 | NA | TRBJ2-1
CASRRNIRGYYGYTF | TGTGCCAGCAGAAGGAATATCAGAGGTTACTATGGCTACACCTTC | NA | TRBV28 | once | TRBJ1-2
CASSWDRNTGELFF | TGTGCCAGCAGCTGGGACAGAAACACCGGGGAGCTGTTTTTT | TRBD1 | TRBV7-2 | once | TRBJ2-2
CASSLSIAENYNEQFF | TGTGCCAGCAGCCTCTCTATAGCGGAGAACTACAATGAGCAGTTCTTC | NA | TRBV7-2 | NA | TRBJ2-1
CASSLGQGTNEQFF | TGTGCCAGCAGTCTGGGACAGGGGACGAATGAGCAGTTCTTC | TRBD1 | TRBV28 | NA | TRBJ2-1
CASSPRTGGTEAFF | TGTGCCAGCAGTCCACGGACAGGGGGCACTGAAGCTTTCTTT | TRBD1 | TRBV28 | NA | TRBJ1-1
CASSQGRGQGPTEAFF | TGCGCCAGCAGCCAAGGGAGGGGCCAGGGACCCACTGAAGCTTTCTTT | NA | TRBV4-1 | NA | TRBJ1-1
CASSLAIQETQYF | TGCGCCAGCAGCTTGGCCATCCAAGAGACCCAGTACTTC | NA | TRBV5-1 | NA | TRBJ2-5
CASTDRRGGDTQYF | TGTGCCTCCACGGACAGGCGGGGTGGAGATACGCAGTATTTT | NA | TRBV30 | NA | TRBJ2-3
CASSDSLGGSGYGYTF | TGTGCCAGCAGTGACAGTCTCGGGGGTAGTGGCTATGGCTACACCTTC | NA | TRBV25-1 | NA | TRBJ1-2
CASSLSRGSDNEQFF | TGTGCCAGCAGCTTATCCCGGGGGTCTGACAATGAGCAGTTCTTC | NA | TRBV7-3 | NA | TRBJ2-1
CAIRTSGQETQYF | TGTGCCATCCGGACTAGCGGGCAAGAGACCCAGTACTTC | TRBD2 | TRBV10-3 | NA | TRBJ2-5
CASSLAGGGTDTQYF | TGCGCCAGCAGCTTGGCCGGGGGAGGCACAGATACGCAGTATTTT | NA | TRBV5-1 | NA | TRBJ2-3
CASSLSPSMNTEAFF | TGTGCCAGCAGCTTGTCGCCCAGTATGAACACTGAAGCTTTCTTT | NA | TRBV5-5 | NA | TRBJ1-1
CASSEVWSTEAFF | TGTGCCAGCAGTGAAGTTTGGAGCACTGAAGCTTTCTTT | NA | TRBV6-1 | NA | TRBJ1-1
CASSSFQGLYGYTF | TGTGCCAGCAGTTCCTTTCAGGGACTCTATGGCTACACCTTC | NA | TRBV28 | NA | TRBJ1-2
CASSPLPQGPSSYEQYF | TGTGCCAGTAGTCCCTTACCACAGGGGCCAAGCTCCTACGAGCAGTACTTC | TRBD1 | TRBV19 | NA | TRBJ2-7
CASSVRGTSGEPTYQETQYF | TGTGCCAGCAGCGTACGAGGGACTAGCGGGGAGCCGACCTACCAAGAGACCCAGTACTTC | TRBD2 | TRBV9 | NA | TRBJ2-5
CASSLVFWTENSPLHF | TGTGCCAGCAGCTTAGTATTTTGGACTGAGAATTCACCCCTCCACTTT | NA | TRBV7-2 | NA | TRBJ1-6
CASSDSLASPLHF | TGTGCCAGCAGTGACTCCTTGGCTTCACCCCTCCACTTT | NA | TRBV25-1 | few | TRBJ1-6
CASSYRTSSNEQFF | TGTGCCAGCAGTTACAGGACTAGCAGCAATGAGCAGTTCTTC | TRBD2 | TRBV7-9 | NA | TRBJ2-1
CASSEEDYGYTF | TGTGCCAGCAGTGAGGAGGACTATGGCTACACCTTC | NA | TRBV2 | once | TRBJ1-2
CASRGTGAPLHF | TGTGCCAGTAGGGGAACAGGGGCTCCCCTCCACTTT | TRBD1 | TRBV19 | NA | TRBJ1-6
CASSLRVKGGTEAFF | TGTGCCAGCAGCTTAAGGGTAAAGGGGGGGACTGAAGCTTTCTTT | NA | TRBV7-2 | once | TRBJ1-1
CASSPGTSGYNEQFF | TGCGCCAGCAGCCCCGGGACTAGCGGATACAATGAGCAGTTCTTC | TRBD2 | TRBV5-1 | NA | TRBJ2-1
CAISAAGVLNYGYTF | TGTGCCATCAGTGCGGCAGGGGTCCTTAACTATGGCTACACCTTC | NA | TRBV10-3 | NA | TRBJ1-2
CASSLGGANEKLFF | TGTGCCAGCAGCTTGGGGGGCGCTAATGAAAAACTGTTTTTT | NA | TRBV5-6 | NA | TRBJ1-4
CASSSGPHAGPGNTIYF | TGTGCCAGCAGCTCAGGGCCCCACGCGGGGCCTGGAAACACCATATATTTT | NA | TRBV5-6 | NA | TRBJ1-3
CASSISGGVSGANVLTF | TGTGCCAGTAGTATTTCGGGAGGGGTGTCTGGGGCCAACGTCCTGACTTTC | TRBD2 | TRBV19 | NA | TRBJ2-6
CASSRTGSEAFF | TGTGCCAGCAGCCGGACTGGATCTGAAGCTTTCTTT | NA | TRBV7-9 | NA | TRBJ1-1
CATSRGILGGRTDTQYF | TGTGCCACCAGCAGAGGAATTTTGGGGGGTCGCACAGATACGCAGTATTTT | NA | TRBV15 | once | TRBJ2-3
CASSLGTGGATYEQYF | TGTGCCAGCAGCTTGGGGACAGGGGGCGCAACCTACGAGCAGTACTTC | TRBD1 | TRBV5-8 | NA | TRBJ2-7
CASSPVAGAYNEQFF | TGTGCCAGCAGCCCTGTAGCGGGGGCCTACAATGAGCAGTTCTTC | TRBD2 | TRBV7-2 | NA | TRBJ2-1
CASSLGRWGDPRSGTEAFF | TGTGCCAGCAGTTTGGGAAGGTGGGGGGATCCTCGATCGGGCACTGAAGCTTTCTTT | NA | TRBV28 | NA | TRBJ1-1
CASSSPGQGTYEQYF | TGTGCCAGCAGCTCACCGGGACAGGGTACCTACGAGCAGTACTTC | TRBD1 | TRBV5-6 | NA | TRBJ2-7
CAISDTGDTGELFF | TGTGCCATCAGTGATACAGGGGACACCGGGGAGCTGTTTTTT | TRBD1 | TRBV10-3 | NA | TRBJ2-2
CASSSQGTLSYEQYF | TGTGCCAGCAGTTCGCAGGGGACGCTTTCCTACGAGCAGTACTTC | NA | TRBV28 | NA | TRBJ2-7
CASSFSGGNTIYF | TGTGCCAGCAGCTTTTCCGGCGGTAACACCATATATTTT | NA | TRBV11-2 | NA | TRBJ1-3
CASSLDVGTAYGYTF | TGCGCCAGCAGCTTGGATGTCGGGACAGCCTATGGCTACACCTTC | TRBD1 | TRBV5-1 | NA | TRBJ1-2
CASSLPGSEAFF | TGCGCCAGCAGCTTGCCCGGGTCTGAAGCTTTCTTT | NA | TRBV5-1 | NA | TRBJ1-1
CASSLTVSSEQYF | TGTGCCAGCAGCTTAACCGTAAGCTCCGAGCAGTACTTC | NA | TRBV7-9 | NA | TRBJ2-7
CASSPRQGSAGELFF | TGTGCCAGCAGCCCCCGACAGGGATCGGCCGGGGAGCTGTTTTTT | TRBD1 | TRBV7-9 | NA | TRBJ2-2
CATRPDRGYQPQHF | TGTGCCACCAGACCGGACAGGGGCTATCAGCCCCAGCATTTT | TRBD1 | TRBV15 | NA | TRBJ1-5
CASSLDRTAREQYF | TGTGCCAGCAGCTTAGACAGGACAGCGCGGGAGCAGTACTTC | NA | TRBV7-8 | medium-sized | TRBJ2-7